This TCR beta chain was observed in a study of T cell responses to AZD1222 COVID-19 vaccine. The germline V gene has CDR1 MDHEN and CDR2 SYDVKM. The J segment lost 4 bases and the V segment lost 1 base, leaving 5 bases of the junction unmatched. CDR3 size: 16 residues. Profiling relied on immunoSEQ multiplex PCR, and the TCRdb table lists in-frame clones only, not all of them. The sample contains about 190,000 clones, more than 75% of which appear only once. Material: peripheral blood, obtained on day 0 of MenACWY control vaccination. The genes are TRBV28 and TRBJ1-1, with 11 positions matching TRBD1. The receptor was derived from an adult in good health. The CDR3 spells CASSLLLGTGGTEAFF. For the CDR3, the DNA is TGTGCCAGCAGTTTATTACTCGGGACAGGGGGCACTGAAGCTTTCTTT. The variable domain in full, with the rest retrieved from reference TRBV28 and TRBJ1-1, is DVKVTQSSRYLVKRTGEKVFLECVQDMDHENMFWYRQDPGLGLRLIYFSYDVKMKEKGDIPEGYSVSREKKERFSLILESASTNQTSMYLCASSLLLGTGGTEAFFGQGTRLTVV.